This is a list of T cell receptor beta chains from one sample in a study of OX40 agonist ivuxolimab in advanced cancers. Profiled with immunoSEQ multiplex PCR; TCRdb holds only in-frame clones, not every one. The sample consists of approximately 63,000 clones, roughly 90% of them appearing once. Sequences were derived from CD4+ or CD8+ T cells sorted from blood, sampled in a trial of the OX40 agonist ivuxolimab. These receptors were collected from an adult with an advanced solid tumor such as melanoma, head and neck, liver or kidney cancer. Each CDR3 is given with its conserved first and last residue. D genes are given only for firm matches. Not all rows give a size; the values are once, few, many and, for expanded clones, a class.

v_call	j_call	d_call	clone_size	cdr3_aa
TRBV30	TRBJ2-3	NA	once	CAWSVQVGADTQYF
TRBV6-6	TRBJ2-7	NA	NA	CAPEGDISYEQYF
TRBV28	TRBJ2-7	TRBD2	NA	CASKSGIYEQYF
TRBV5-1	TRBJ2-7	NA	once	CASSPGGSQGYEQYF
TRBV29-1	TRBJ1-1	NA	NA	CSASLVGTAEAFF
TRBV10-3	TRBJ1-5	NA	NA	CAISVTQVNQPQHF
TRBV13	TRBJ2-7	NA	NA	CASSPPVGEQYF
TRBV5-1	TRBJ1-2	NA	NA	CASSRDFDYGYTF
TRBV7-3	TRBJ2-6	TRBD1	few	CASSKDRVQSGANVLTF
TRBV27	NA	NA	once	CASSHYLGAGYLYEQYF
TRBV28	TRBJ2-7	TRBD2	few	CASRLAGAYEQYF
TRBV10-2	TRBJ2-1	TRBD1	NA	CASSEGQGEINEQFF
TRBV19	TRBJ2-1	TRBD2	NA	CATWGRDGSYNEQFF